This entry concerns a single T cell receptor (beta chain). The sample comes from a study of shared clonotypes between healthy human individuals. V dropped 10 bases and J dropped 4 bases, with 16 bases sitting between them. The CDR3 sequence is 13 residues long. CDR1 and CDR2 from the germline V gene are MNHEY and SMNVEV (reference sequence). TCRdb keeps only in-frame clones here, not all; method: immunoSEQ multiplex PCR. The profile shows approximately 1.5 million clones, under 99% of them singletons. The sequence was collected from a man aged 25-45 years in good health. Sequencing was done on a sample of naive CD4+ T cells sorted from blood. The subset here: CD45RA+ positively selected. The chain joins TRBV27 to TRBJ2-5, with D tentatively TRBD1 (5 bases). CDR3: CATNRLGTETQYF. CDR3 nucleotide sequence: TGTGCCACCAACAGGTTGGGCACAGAGACCCAGTACTTC.